A selection of T cell receptor beta chains follows, all from one sample in a study of cytomegalovirus exposure and HLA in healthy donors. Libraries were prepared by immunoSEQ multiplex PCR; TCRdb keeps only in-frame clonotypes and omits some of them. The data hold around 150,000 clones, with about 76% observed a single time. Sequencing input: PBMCs. The source is a female donor in good health and CMV-seronegative. Each CDR3 is given with its conserved first and last residue. A D gene is named only where the DNA matches it firmly.

V gene,J gene,D gene,CDR3 protein,CDR3 DNA
TRBV27,TRBJ1-2,TRBD1,CASRMTGGHGYTF,TGTGCCAGCAGAATGACAGGGGGCCATGGCTACACCTTC
TRBV5-1,TRBJ2-3,TRBD2,CASSSAGSSTDTQYF,TGCGCCAGCAGCTCAGCGGGATCTAGCACAGATACGCAGTATTTT
TRBV9,TRBJ2-3,TRBD1,CASSVAGQGYTDTQYF,TGTGCCAGCAGCGTAGCAGGACAGGGATACACAGATACGCAGTATTTT
TRBV10-3,TRBJ1-4,TRBD1,CAISDPPGQGKGVLFF,TGTGCCATCAGTGACCCTCCGGGACAGGGAAAAGGCGTACTGTTTTTT
TRBV7-8,TRBJ2-7,TRBD1,CASSLGWGTGAYEQYF,TGTGCCAGCAGCTTAGGTTGGGGGACAGGCGCCTACGAGCAGTACTTC
TRBV6-6,TRBJ2-5,TRBD2,CASSYTLLAVQETQYF,TGTGCCAGCAGTTACACCCTTCTAGCGGTCCAAGAGACCCAGTACTTC
TRBV6-1,TRBJ1-2,TRBD1,CASSLYDRAHGYTF,TGTGCCAGCAGTCTCTACGACAGGGCCCATGGCTACACCTTC
TRBV4-1,TRBJ1-1,NA,CASSQIVGANTEAFF,TGCGCCAGCAGCCAAATTGTAGGGGCGAACACTGAAGCTTTCTTT
TRBV7-6,TRBJ2-1,TRBD2,CASSPGGLALNEQFF,TGTGCCAGCAGCCCAGGGGGACTAGCGTTAAATGAGCAGTTCTTC
TRBV6-1,TRBJ2-5,NA,CASRTTGMKTQYF,TGTGCCAGCAGAACCACAGGGATGAAGACCCAGTACTTC